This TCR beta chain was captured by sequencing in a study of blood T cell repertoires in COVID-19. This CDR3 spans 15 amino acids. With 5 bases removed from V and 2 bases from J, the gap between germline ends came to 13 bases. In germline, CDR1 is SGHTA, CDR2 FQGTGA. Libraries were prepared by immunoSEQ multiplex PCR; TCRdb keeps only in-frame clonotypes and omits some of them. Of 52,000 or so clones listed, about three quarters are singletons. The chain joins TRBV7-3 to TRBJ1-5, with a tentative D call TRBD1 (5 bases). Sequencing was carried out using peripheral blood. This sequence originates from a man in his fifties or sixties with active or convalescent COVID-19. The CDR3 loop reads CASSLAGGGNQPQHF. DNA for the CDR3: TGTGCCAGCAGCCTCGCCGGGGGGGGCAATCAGCCCCAGCATTTT.